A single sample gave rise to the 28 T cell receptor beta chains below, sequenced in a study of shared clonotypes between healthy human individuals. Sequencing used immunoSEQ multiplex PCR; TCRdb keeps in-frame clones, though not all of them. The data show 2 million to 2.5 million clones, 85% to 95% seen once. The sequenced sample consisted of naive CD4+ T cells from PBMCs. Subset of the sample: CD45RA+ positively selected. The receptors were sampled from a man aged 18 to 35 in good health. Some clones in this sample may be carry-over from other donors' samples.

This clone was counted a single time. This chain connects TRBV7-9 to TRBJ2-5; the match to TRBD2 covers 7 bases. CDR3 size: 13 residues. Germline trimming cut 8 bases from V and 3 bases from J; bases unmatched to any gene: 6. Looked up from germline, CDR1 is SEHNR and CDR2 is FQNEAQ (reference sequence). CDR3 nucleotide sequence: TGTGCCAGCGAATTTGGGGGGGAAGAGACCCAGTACTTC. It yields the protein CASEFGGEETQYF.

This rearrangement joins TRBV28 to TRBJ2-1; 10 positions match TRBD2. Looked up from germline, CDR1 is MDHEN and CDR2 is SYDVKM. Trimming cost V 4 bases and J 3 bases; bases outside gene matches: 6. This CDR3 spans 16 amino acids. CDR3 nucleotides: TGTGCCAGCAGTTCCCCACTAGCGGGACACTACAATGAGCAGTTCTTC. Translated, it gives CASSSPLAGHYNEQFF.

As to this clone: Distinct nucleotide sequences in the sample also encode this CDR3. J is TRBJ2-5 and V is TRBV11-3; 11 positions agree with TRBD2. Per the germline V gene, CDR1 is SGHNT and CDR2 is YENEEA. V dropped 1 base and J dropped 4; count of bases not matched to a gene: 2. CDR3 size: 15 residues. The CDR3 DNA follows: TGTGCCAGCAGCTTAGGGCTAGCGGGAGGAGAGACCCAGTACTTC. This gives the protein CASSLGLAGGETQYF.

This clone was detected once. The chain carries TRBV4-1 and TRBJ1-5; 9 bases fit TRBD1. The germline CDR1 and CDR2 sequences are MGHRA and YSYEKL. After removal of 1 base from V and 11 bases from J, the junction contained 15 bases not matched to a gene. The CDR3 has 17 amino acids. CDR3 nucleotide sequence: TGCGCCAGCAGCCAAGCGGTGCCGGGACAGGGTGTTTTGGCCCAGCATTTT. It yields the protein CASSQAVPGQGVLAQHF.

In nucleotides, the CDR3 is TGTGCCACCGGGACAGGGGTCCTTACCTACGAGCAGTACTTC. As protein: CATGTGVLTYEQYF. This chain joins TRBV6-6 and TRBJ2-7; 10 bases are a match to TRBD1. V dropped 10 bases and J dropped 2; count of bases not matched to a gene: 8. This CDR3 is built from 14 residues. Germline V gives CDR1 MNHNY, CDR2 SVGAGI (reference sequence).

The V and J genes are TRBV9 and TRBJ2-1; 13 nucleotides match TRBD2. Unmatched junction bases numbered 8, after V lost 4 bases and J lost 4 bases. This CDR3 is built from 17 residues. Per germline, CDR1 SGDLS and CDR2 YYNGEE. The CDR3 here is CASSIRPGLAGYNEQFF. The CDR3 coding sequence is TGTGCCAGCAGCATCCGTCCGGGACTAGCGGGGTACAATGAGCAGTTCTTC.

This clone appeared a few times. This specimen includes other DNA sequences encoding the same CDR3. CDR3 loop: CASSLRVSYEQYF. For the CDR3, the DNA is TGTGCCAGCAGTTTGCGGGTCTCCTACGAGCAGTACTTC. V usage is TRBV27 and J usage is TRBJ2-7; D perhaps matches TRBD2 (5 bases). Germline V gives CDR1 MNHEY, CDR2 SMNVEV (reference sequence). Deletions cut 3 bases from V and 0 bases from J, with 6 bases between. This CDR3 has 13 amino acids.

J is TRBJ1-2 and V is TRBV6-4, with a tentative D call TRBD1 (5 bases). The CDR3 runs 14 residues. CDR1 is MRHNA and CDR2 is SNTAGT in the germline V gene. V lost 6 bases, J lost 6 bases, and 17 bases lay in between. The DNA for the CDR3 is TGTGCCAGCAGCCCGGGACCGACTAGGGATGGCTACACCTTC. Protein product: CASSPGPTRDGYTF.

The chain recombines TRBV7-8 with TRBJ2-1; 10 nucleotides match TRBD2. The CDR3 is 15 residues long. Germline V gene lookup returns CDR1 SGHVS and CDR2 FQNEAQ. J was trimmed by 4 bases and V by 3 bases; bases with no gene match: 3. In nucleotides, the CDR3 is TGTGCCAGCAGCTTGCTAGCGGGAGCATACAATGAGCAGTTCTTC. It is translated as CASSLLAGAYNEQFF. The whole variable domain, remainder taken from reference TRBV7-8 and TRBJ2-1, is GAGVSQSPRYKVAKRGQDVALRCDPISGHVSLFWYQQALGQGPEFLTYFQNEAQLDKSGLPSDRFFAERPEGSVSTLKIQRTQQEDSAVYLCASSLLAGAYNEQFFGPGTRLTVL.

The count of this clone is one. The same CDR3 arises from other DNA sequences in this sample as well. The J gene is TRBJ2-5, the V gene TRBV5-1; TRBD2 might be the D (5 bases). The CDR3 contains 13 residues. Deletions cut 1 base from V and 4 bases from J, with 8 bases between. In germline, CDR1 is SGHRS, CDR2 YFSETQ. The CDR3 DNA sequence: TGCGCCAGCAGCTTGAGCGGAGGAGAGACCCAGTACTTC. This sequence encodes CASSLSGGETQYF. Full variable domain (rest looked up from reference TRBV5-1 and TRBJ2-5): KAGVTQTPRYLIKTRGQQVTLSCSPISGHRSVSWYQQTPGQGLQFLFEYFSETQRNKGNFPGRFSGRQFSNSRSEMNVSTLELGDSALYLCASSLSGGETQYFGPGTRLLVL.

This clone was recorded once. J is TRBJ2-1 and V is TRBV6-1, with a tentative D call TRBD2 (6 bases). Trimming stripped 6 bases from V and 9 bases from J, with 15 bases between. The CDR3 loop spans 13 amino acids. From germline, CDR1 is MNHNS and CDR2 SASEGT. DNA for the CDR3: TGTGCCAGCAGCGACTCCCGGGGAGGTGAGCAGTTCTTC. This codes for CASSDSRGGEQFF.

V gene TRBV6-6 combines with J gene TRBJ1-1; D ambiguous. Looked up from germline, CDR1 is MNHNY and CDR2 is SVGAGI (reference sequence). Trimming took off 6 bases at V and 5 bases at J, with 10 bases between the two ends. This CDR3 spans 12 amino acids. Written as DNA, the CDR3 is TGTGCCAGCAGCCCGGTAGGGACTGAAGCTTTCTTT. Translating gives CASSPVGTEAFF.

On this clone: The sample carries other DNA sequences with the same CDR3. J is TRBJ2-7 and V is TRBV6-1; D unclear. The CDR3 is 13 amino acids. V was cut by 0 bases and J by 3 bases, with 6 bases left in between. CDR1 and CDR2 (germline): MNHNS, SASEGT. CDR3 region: CASSEALIYEQYF. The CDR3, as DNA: TGTGCCAGCAGTGAAGCGCTTATCTACGAGCAGTACTTC.

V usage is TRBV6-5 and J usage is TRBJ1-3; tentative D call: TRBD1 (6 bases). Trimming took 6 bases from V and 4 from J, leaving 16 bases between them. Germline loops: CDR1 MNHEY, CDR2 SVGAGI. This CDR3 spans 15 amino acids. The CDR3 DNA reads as TGTGCCAGCAGATTAACAGGGTTCGGGGGAAACACCATATATTTT. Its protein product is CASRLTGFGGNTIYF.

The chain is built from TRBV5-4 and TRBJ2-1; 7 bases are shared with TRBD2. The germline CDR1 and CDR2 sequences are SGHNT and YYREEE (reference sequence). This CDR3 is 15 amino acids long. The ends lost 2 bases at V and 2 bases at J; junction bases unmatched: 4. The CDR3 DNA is TGTGCCAGCAGCTTTCCAGCGGGACCCTACAATGAGCAGTTCTTC. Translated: CASSFPAGPYNEQFF.

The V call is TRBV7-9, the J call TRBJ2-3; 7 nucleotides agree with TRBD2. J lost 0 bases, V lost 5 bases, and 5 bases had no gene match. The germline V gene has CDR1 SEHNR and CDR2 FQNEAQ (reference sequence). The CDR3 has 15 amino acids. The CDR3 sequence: CASSLIAGSTDTQYF. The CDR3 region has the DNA TGTGCCAGCAGCCTGATAGCGGGTAGCACAGATACGCAGTATTTT.

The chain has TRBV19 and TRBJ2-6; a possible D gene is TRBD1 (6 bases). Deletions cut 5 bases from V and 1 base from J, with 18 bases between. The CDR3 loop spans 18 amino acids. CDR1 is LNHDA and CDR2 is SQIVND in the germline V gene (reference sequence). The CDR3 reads CASSFLKGQRSGANVLTF. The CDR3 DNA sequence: TGTGCCAGTAGTTTCCTAAAAGGACAGCGTTCTGGGGCCAACGTCCTGACTTTC.

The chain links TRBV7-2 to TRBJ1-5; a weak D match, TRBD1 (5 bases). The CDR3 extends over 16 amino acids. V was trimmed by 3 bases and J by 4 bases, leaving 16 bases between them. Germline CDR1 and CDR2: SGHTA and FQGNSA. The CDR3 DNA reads TGTGCCAGCAGCTTTGAAACAGGATGGGGGAATCAGCCCCAGCATTTT. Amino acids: CASSFETGWGNQPQHF.

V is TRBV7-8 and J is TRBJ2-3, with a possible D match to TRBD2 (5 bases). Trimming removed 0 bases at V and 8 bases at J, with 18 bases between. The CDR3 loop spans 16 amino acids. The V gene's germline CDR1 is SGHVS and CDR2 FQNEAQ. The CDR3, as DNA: TGTGCCAGCAGCTTAGCGGGTACTGCGCTCGGAGGTACGCAGTATTTT. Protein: CASSLAGTALGGTQYF.

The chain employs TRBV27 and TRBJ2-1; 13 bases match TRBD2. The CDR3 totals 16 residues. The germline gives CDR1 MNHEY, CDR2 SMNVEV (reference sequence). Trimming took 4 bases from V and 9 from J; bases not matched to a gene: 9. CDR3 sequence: CASSSYTSGRAFEQFF. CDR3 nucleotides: TGTGCCAGCAGTTCGTATACTAGCGGGAGGGCCTTTGAGCAGTTCTTC.

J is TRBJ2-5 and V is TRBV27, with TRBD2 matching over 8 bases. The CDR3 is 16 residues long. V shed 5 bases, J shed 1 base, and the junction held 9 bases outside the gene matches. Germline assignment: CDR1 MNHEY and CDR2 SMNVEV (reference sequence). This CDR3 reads CASSPLLAGSQETQYF. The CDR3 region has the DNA TGTGCCAGCAGTCCCCTCCTAGCGGGTAGCCAAGAGACCCAGTACTTC.

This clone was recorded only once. As DNA, the CDR3 is TGTGCCAGCAGCTTAGGGGCAGCTTGGGGTGAGCAGTTCTTC. It translates to CASSLGAAWGEQFF. The chain has TRBV7-2 and TRBJ2-1; no definite D call. The CDR3 consists of 14 residues. Trimming left V 1 base short and J 9 bases short, with 13 bases between. CDR1 is SGHTA and CDR2 is FQGNSA in the germline V gene.

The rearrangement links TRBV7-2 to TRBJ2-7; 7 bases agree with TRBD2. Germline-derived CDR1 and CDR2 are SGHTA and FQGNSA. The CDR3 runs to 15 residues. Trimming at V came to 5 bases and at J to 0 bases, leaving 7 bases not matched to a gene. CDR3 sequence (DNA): TGTGCCAGCAGCCGACTTTCGGGAGGCTCCTACGAGCAGTACTTC. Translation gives CASSRLSGGSYEQYF.

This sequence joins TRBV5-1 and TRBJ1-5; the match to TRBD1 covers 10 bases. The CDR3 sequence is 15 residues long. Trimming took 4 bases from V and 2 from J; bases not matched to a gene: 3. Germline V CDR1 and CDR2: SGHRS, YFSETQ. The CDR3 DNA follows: TGCGCCAGCAGCCAGACAGGGGGCGGCAATCAGCCCCAGCATTTT. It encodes CASSQTGGGNQPQHF.

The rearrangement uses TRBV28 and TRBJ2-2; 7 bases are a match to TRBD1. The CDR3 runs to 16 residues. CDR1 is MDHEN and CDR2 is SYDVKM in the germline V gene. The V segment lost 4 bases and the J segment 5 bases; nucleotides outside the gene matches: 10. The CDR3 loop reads CASSSFSTGRTGELFF. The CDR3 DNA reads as TGTGCCAGCAGTTCTTTCTCGACAGGGCGAACCGGGGAGCTGTTTTTT.

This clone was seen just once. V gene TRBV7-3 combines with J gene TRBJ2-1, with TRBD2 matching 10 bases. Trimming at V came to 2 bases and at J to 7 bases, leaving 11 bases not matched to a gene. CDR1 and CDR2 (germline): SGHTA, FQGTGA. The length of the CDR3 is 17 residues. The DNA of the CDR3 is TGTGCCAGCAGCTTATTGCCCGGGGGGACTAGCGATAATGAGCAGTTCTTC. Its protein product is CASSLLPGGTSDNEQFF.

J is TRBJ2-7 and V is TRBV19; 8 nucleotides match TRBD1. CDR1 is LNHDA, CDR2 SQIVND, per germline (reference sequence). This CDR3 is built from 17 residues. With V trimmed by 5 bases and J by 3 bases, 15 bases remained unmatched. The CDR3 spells CASSPERGQGPVYEQYF. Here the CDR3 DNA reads TGTGCCAGTAGTCCCGAACGAGGACAGGGTCCCGTCTACGAGCAGTACTTC. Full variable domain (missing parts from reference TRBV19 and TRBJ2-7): DGGITQSPKYLFRKEGQNVTLSCEQNLNHDAMYWYRQDPGQGLRLIYYSQIVNDFQKGDIAEGYSVSREKKESFPLTVTSAQKNPTAFYLCASSPERGQGPVYEQYFGPGTRLTVT.

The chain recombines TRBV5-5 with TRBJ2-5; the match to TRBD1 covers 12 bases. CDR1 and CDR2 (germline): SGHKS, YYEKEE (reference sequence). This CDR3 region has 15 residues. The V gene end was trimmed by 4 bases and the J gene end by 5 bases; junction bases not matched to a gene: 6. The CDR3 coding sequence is TGTGCCAGCAGCCCCGGGACAGGGGGCATTGAGACCCAGTACTTC. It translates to CASSPGTGGIETQYF. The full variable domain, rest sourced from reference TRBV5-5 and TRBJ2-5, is DAGVTQSPTHLIKTRGQQVTLRCSPISGHKSVSWYQQVLGQGPQFIFQYYEKEERGRGNFPDRFSARQFPNYSSELNVNALLLGDSALYLCASSPGTGGIETQYFGPGTRLLVL.